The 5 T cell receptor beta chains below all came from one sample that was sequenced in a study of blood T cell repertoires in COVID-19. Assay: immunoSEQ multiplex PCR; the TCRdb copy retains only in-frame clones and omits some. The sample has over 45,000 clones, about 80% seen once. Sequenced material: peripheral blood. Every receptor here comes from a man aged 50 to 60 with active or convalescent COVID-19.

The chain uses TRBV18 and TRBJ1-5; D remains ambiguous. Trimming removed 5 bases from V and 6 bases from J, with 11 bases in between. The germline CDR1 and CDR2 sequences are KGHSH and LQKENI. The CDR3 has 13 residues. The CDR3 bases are TGTGCCAGCTCAGTGTCGTCCTCTCAGCCCCAGCATTTT. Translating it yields CASSVSSSQPQHF.

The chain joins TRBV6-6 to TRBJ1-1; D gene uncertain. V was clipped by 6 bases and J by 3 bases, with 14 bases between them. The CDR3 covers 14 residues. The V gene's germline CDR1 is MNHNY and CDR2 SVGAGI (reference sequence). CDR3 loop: CASSFVQKHTEAFF. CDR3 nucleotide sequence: TGTGCCAGCAGCTTCGTACAGAAGCACACTGAAGCTTTCTTT.

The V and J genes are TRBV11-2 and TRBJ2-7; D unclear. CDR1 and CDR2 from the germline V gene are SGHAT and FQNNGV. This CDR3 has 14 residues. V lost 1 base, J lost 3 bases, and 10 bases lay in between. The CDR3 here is CASSLVPSVYEQYF. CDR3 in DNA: TGTGCCAGCAGCTTAGTACCCAGCGTCTACGAGCAGTACTTC.

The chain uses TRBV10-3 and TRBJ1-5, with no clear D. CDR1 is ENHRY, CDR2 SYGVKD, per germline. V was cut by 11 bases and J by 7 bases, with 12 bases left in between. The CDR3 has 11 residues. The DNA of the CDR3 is TGTGCCCTCCTAGCAGAGCAGCCCCAGCATTTT. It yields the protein CALLAEQPQHF.

CDR3 protein: CASRVVGADSQPQHF. CDR3 bases: TGTGCCAGCCGAGTAGTGGGCGCGGACAGCCAGCCCCAGCATTTT. The chain employs TRBV27 and TRBJ1-5; TRBD1 is a possible D gene (6 bases). V was pared by 8 bases and J by 7 bases, with 21 bases between. CDR1 and CDR2 from the germline V gene are MNHEY and SMNVEV (reference sequence). CDR3 size: 15 residues.